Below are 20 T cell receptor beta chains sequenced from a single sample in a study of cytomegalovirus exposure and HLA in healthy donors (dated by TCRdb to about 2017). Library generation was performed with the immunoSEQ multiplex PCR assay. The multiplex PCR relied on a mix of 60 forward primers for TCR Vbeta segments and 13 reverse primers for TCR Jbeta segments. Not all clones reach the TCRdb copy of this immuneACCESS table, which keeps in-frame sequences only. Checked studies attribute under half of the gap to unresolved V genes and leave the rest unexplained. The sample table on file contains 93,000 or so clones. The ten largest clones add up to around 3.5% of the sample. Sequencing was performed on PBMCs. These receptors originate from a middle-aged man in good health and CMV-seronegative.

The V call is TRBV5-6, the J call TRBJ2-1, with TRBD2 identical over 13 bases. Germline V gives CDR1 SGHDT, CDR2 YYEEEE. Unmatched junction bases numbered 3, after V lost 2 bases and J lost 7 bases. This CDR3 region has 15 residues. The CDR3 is CASSFGLAGENEQFF. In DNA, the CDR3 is TGTGCCAGCAGCTTCGGACTAGCGGGAGAAAATGAGCAGTTCTTC. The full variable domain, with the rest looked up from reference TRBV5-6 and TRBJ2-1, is DAGVTQSPTHLIKTRGQQVTLRCSPKSGHDTVSWYQQALGQGPQFIFQYYEEEERQRGNFPDRFSGHQFPNYSSELNVNALLLGDSALYLCASSFGLAGENEQFFGPGTRLTVL.

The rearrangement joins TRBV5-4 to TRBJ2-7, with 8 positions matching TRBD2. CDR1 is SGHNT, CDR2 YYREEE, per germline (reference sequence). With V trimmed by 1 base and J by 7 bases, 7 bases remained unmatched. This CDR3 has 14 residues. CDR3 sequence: CASSLKAGVGEQYF. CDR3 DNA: TGTGCCAGCAGCTTGAAAGCGGGAGTTGGGGAGCAGTACTTC.

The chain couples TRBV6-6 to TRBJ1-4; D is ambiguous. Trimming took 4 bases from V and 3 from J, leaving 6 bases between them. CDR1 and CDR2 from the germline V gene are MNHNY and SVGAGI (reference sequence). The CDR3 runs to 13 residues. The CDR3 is CASSSGSNEKLFF. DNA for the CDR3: TGTGCCAGCAGTTCGGGATCTAATGAAAAACTGTTTTTT.

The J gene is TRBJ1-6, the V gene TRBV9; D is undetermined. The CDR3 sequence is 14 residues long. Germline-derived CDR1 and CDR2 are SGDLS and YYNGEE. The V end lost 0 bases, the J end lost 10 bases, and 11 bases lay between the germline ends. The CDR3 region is CASSVEAERSPLHF. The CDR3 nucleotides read TGTGCCAGCAGCGTAGAAGCTGAGAGATCACCCCTCCACTTT.

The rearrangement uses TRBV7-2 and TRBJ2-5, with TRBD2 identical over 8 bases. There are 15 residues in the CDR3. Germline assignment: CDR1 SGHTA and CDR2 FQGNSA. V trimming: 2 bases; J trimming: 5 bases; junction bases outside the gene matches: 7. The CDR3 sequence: CASSLKPGGRETQYF. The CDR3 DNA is TGTGCCAGCAGCTTAAAGCCGGGGGGGCGGGAGACCCAGTACTTC.

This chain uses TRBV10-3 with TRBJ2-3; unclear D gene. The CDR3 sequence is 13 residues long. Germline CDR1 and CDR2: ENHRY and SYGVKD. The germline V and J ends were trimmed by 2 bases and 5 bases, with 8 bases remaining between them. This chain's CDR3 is CAISEQRIDTQYF. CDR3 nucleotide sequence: TGTGCCATCAGTGAGCAGAGGATAGATACGCAGTATTTT.

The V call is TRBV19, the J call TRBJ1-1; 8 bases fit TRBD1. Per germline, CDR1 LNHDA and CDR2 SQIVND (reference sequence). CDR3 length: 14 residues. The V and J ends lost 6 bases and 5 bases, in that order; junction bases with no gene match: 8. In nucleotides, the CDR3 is TGTGCCAGTAGACCTACAGGGGGAGGAACTGAAGCTTTCTTT. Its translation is CASRPTGGGTEAFF.

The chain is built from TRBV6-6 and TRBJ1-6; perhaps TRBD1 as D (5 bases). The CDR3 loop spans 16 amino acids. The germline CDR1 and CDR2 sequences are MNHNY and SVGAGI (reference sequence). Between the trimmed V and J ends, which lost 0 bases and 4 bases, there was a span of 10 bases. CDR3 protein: CASSYSTVFYNSPLHF. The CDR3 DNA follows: TGTGCCAGCAGTTACTCGACAGTATTTTATAATTCACCCCTCCACTTT.

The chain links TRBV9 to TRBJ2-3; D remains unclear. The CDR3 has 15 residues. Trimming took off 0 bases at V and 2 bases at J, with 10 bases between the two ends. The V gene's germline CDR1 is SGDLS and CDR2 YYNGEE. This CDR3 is CASSVGASLTDTQYF. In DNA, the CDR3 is TGTGCCAGCAGCGTAGGGGCATCCCTCACAGATACGCAGTATTTT.

The CDR3 here is CASPNRTALNTEAFF. The DNA of the CDR3 is TGTGCCAGCCCCAATCGGACAGCCTTGAACACTGAAGCTTTCTTT. The J gene is TRBJ1-1, the V gene TRBV5-4; tentative D call: TRBD1 (6 bases). Looked up from germline, CDR1 is SGHNT and CDR2 is YYREEE (reference sequence). The germline V and J ends were trimmed by 7 bases and 0 bases, with 16 bases remaining between them. The CDR3 extends over 15 amino acids.

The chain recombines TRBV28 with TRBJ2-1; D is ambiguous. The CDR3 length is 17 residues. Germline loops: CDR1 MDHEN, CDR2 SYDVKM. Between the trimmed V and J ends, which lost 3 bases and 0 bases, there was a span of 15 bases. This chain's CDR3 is CASSLRKQSVSYNEQFF. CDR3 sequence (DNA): TGTGCCAGCAGTTTGCGAAAGCAATCCGTCTCCTACAATGAGCAGTTCTTC.

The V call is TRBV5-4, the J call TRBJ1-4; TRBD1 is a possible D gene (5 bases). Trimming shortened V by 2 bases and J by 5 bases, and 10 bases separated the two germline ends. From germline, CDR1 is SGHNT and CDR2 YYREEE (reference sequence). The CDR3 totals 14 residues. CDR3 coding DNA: TGTGCCAGCAGCTTACAGGCGCCCAATGAAAAACTGTTTTTT. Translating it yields CASSLQAPNEKLFF. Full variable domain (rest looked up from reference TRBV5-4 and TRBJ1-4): ETGVTQSPTHLIKTRGQQVTLRCSSQSGHNTVSWYQQALGQGPQFIFQYYREEENGRGNFPPRFSGLQFPNYSSELNVNALELDDSALYLCASSLQAPNEKLFFGSGTQLSVL.

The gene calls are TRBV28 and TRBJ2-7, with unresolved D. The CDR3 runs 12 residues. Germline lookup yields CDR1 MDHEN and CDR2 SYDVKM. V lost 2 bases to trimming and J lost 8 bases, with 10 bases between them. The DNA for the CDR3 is TGTGCCAGCAGTTTAACGGGTAATAAGCAGTACTTC. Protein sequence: CASSLTGNKQYF.

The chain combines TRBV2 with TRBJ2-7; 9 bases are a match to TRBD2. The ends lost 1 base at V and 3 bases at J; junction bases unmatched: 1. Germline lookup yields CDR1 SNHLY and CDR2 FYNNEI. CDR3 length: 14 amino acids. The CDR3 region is CASSEGLAVYEQYF. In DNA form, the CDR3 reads TGTGCCAGCAGTGAAGGACTAGCGGTCTACGAGCAGTACTTC.

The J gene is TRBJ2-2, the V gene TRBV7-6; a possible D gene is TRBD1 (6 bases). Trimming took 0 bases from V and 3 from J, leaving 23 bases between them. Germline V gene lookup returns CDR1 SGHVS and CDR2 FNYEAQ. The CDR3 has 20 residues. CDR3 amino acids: CASSLAGRTGFWQDTGELFF. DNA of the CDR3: TGTGCCAGCAGCTTAGCTGGTCGCACAGGGTTTTGGCAGGACACCGGGGAGCTGTTTTTT.

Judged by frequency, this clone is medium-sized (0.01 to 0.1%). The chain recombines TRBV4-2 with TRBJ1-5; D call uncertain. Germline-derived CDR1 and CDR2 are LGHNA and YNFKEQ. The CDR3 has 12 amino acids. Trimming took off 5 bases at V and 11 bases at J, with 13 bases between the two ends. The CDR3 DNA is TGTGCCAGCAGCTCCTCCAACGGGGCCCAGCATTTT. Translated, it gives CASSSSNGAQHF.

CDR3: CSVEDRTGRSYEQYF. CDR3 bases: TGCAGCGTTGAAGATCGGACAGGAAGGTCCTACGAGCAGTACTTC. The V gene is TRBV29-1, the J gene TRBJ2-7, with 7 bases lining up with TRBD1. V was clipped by 0 bases and J by 1 base; unmatched bases: 6. Germline assignment: CDR1 SQVTM and CDR2 ANQGSEA. The CDR3 has 15 residues.

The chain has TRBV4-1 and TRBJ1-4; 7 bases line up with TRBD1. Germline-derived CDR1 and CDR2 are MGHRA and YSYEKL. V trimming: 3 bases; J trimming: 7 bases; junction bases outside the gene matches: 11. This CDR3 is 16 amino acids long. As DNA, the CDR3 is TGCGCCAGCAGCCAGCCCCGACAGGGTTCGAGTGAAAAACTGTTTTTT. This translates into CASSQPRQGSSEKLFF.

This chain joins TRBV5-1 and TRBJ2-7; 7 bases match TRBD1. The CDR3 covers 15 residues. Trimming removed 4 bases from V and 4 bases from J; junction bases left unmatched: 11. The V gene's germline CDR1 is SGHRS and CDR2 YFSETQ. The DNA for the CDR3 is TGCGCCAGCAGCGAACTGCCGGGACAGATTTACGAGCAGTACTTC. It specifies CASSELPGQIYEQYF.

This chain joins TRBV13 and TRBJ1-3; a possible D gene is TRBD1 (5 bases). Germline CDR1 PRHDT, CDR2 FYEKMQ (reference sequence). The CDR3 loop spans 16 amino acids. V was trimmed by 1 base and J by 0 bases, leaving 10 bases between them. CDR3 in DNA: TGTGCCAGCAGCTTAGTAGGGGCAAACTCTGGAAACACCATATATTTT. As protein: CASSLVGANSGNTIYF.